A selection of T cell receptor beta chains follows, all from one sample in a study of CD8+ T cells in alopecia areata. Here immunoSEQ multiplex PCR was the method, and the copy in TCRdb shows in-frame clones only, minus some. The sample includes 200,000 to 250,000 clones, more than 50% of them seen just once. The sequencing input was CD8+ T cells sorted from blood. The receptors shown here come from a human donor in good health. Each CDR3 is given without its conserved first and last residue.

V gene,CDR3 protein
TRBV15,ATSTLPLNGEQY
TRBV6-6,ASTFGNTIY
TRBV7-9,ASSLPRQENTGELF
TRBV29-1,SVEDGGAYNEQF
TRBV29-1,SVEADGNYEQY
TRBV2,ASSEGTEQY
TRBV29-1,SVVGSGFDGYT
TRBV2,ASSEGQGAIQPQH
TRBV6-5,ASSPTRANYGYT
TRBV5-1,ASTGRVIGETQY
TRBV29-1,SVERARRTQY
TRBV5-4,ASSLGPSNQPQH
TRBV7-9,ASTEQGRNEQF